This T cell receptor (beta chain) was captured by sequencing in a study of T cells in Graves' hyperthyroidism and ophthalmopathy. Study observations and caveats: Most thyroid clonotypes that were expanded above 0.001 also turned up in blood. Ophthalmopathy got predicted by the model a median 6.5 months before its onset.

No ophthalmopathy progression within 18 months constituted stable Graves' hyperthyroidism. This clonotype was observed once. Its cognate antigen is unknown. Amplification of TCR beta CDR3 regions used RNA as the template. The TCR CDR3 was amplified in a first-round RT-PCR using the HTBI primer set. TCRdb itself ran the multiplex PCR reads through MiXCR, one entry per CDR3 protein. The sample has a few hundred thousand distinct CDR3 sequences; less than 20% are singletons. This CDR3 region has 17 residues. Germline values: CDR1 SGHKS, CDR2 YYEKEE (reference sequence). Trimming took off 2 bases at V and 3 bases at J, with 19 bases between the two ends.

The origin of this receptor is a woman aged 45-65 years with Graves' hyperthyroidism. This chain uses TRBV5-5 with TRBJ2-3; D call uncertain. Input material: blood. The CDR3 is CASSLPTAQSRTDTQYF. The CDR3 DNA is TGTGCCAGCAGCTTACCCACTGCGCAGAGTAGAACAGATACGCAGTATTTT.